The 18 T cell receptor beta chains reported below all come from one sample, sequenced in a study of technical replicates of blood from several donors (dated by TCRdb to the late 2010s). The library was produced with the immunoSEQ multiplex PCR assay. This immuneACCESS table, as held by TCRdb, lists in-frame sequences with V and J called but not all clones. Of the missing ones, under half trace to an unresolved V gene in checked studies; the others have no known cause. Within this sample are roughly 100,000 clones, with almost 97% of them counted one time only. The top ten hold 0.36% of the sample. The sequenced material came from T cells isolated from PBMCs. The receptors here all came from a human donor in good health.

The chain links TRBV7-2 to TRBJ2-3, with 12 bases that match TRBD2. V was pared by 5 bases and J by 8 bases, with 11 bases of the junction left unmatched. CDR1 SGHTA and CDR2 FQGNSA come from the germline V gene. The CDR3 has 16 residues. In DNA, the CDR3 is TGTGCCAGCAGCCCTAGCGGGAGGGTTTACCAAGGTACGCAGTATTTT. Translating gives CASSPSGRVYQGTQYF.

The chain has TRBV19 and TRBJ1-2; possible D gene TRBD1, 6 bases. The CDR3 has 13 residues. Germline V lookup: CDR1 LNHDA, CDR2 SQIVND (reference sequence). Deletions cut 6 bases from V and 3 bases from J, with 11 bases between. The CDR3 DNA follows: TGTGCCAGTAGCATTGGACAGCACTATGGCTACACCTTC. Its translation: CASSIGQHYGYTF. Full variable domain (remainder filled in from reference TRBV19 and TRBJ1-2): DGGITQSPKYLFRKEGQNVTLSCEQNLNHDAMYWYRQDPGQGLRLIYYSQIVNDFQKGDIAEGYSVSREKKESFPLTVTSAQKNPTAFYLCASSIGQHYGYTFGSGTRLTVV.

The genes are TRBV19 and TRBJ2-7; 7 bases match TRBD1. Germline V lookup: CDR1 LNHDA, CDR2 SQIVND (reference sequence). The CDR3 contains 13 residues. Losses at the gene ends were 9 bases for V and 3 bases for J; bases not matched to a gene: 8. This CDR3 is CASKRQGDYEQYF. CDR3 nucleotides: TGTGCCAGCAAACGACAGGGAGACTACGAGCAGTACTTC.

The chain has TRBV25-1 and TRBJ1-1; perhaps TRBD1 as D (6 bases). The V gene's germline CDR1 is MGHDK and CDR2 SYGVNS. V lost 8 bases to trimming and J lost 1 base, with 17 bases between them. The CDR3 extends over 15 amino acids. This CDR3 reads CASCLSGTTNTEAFF. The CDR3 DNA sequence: TGTGCCAGCTGCCTATCCGGGACAACGAACACTGAAGCTTTCTTT.

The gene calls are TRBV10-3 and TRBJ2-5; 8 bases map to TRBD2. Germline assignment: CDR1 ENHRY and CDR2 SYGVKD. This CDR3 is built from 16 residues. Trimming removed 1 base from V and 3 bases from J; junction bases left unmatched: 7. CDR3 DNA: TGTGCCATCAGTGAGTTAAGGCTAGCGGGCAAAGAGACCCAGTACTTC. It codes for CAISELRLAGKETQYF.

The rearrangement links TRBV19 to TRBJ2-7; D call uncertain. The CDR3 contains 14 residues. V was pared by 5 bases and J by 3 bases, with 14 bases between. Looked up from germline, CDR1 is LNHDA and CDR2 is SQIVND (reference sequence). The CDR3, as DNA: TGTGCCAGTAGTTGGGCCAGTAAGGTCTACGAGCAGTACTTC. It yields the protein CASSWASKVYEQYF. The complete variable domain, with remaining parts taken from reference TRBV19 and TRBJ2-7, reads DGGITQSPKYLFRKEGQNVTLSCEQNLNHDAMYWYRQDPGQGLRLIYYSQIVNDFQKGDIAEGYSVSREKKESFPLTVTSAQKNPTAFYLCASSWASKVYEQYFGPGTRLTVT.

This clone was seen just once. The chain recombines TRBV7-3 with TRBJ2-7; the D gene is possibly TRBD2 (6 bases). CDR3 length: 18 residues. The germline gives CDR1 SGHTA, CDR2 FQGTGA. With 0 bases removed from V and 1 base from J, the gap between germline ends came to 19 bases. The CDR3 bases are TGTGCCAGCAGCTTAACTCGGGCTGTGGGAGGAATTTCCTACGAGCAGTACTTC. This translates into CASSLTRAVGGISYEQYF.

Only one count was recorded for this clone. CDR3 sequence reads: CATSPGQGMFGNQPQHF. The CDR3 DNA reads TGTGCCACCAGTCCGGGACAGGGGATGTTTGGCAATCAGCCCCAGCATTTT. The genes are TRBV15 and TRBJ1-5, with 10 bases lining up with TRBD1. CDR3 size: 17 residues. V gave up 6 bases and J gave up 2 bases; unmatched junction bases: 10. CDR1 is LNHNV and CDR2 is YYDKDF in the germline V gene (reference sequence).

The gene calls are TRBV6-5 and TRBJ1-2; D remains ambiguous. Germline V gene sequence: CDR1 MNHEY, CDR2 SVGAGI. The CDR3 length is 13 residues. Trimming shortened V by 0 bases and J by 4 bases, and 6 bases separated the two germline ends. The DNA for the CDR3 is TGTGCCAGCAGTTACTCAGACACCTATGGCTACACCTTC. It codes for CASSYSDTYGYTF.

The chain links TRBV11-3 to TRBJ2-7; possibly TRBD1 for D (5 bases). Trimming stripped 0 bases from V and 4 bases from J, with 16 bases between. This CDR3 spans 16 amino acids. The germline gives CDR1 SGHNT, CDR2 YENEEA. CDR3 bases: TGTGCCAGCAGCTTAGAGGGCCCGGAGCAGGGTTACGAGCAGTACTTC. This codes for CASSLEGPEQGYEQYF. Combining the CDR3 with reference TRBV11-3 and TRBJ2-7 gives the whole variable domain EAGVVQSPRYKIIEKKQPVAFWCNPISGHNTLYWYLQNLGQGPELLIRYENEEAVDDSQLPKDRFSAERLKGVDSTLKIQPAELGDSAVYLCASSLEGPEQGYEQYFGPGTRLTVT.

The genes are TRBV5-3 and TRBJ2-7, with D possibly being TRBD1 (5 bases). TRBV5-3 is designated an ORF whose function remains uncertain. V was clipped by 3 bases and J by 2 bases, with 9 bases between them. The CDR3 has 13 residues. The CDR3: CARSCPRAYEQYF. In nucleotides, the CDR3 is TGTGCCAGAAGCTGCCCCAGGGCCTACGAGCAGTACTTC.

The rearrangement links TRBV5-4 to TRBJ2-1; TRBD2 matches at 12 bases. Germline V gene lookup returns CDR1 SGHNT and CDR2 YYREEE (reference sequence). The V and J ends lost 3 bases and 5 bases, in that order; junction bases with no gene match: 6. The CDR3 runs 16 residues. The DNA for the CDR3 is TGTGCCAGCAGCTCGACTAGCGGGAGCCATGACAATGAGCAGTTCTTC. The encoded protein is CASSSTSGSHDNEQFF.

The CDR3 protein is CARKGEFDNEQFF. DNA of the CDR3: TGTGCCAGAAAGGGAGAATTCGACAATGAGCAGTTCTTC. The V call is TRBV27, the J call TRBJ2-1; perhaps TRBD2 as D (5 bases). V gave up 9 bases and J gave up 5 bases, with 14 bases separating them. The CDR3 loop spans 13 amino acids. CDR1 MNHEY and CDR2 SMNVEV come from the germline V gene (reference sequence).

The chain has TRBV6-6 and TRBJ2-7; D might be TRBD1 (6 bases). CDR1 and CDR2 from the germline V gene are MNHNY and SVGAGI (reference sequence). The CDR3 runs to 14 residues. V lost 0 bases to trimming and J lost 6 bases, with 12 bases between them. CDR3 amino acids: CASSYSLGGSEQYF. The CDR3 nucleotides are TGTGCCAGCAGTTACTCGTTAGGGGGAAGCGAGCAGTACTTC.

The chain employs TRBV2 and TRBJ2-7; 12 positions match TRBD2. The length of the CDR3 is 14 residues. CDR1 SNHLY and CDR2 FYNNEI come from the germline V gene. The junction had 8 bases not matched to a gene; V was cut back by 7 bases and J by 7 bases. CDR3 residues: CASNLAGGWDEQYF. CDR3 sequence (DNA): TGTGCCAGCAATCTAGCGGGAGGGTGGGATGAGCAGTACTTC.

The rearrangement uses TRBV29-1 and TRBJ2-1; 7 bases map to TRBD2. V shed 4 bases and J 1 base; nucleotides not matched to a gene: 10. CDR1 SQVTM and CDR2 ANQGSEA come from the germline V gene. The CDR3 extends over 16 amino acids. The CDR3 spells CSVVRFAGESYNEQFF. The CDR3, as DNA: TGCAGCGTTGTAAGGTTCGCGGGAGAATCCTACAATGAGCAGTTCTTC.

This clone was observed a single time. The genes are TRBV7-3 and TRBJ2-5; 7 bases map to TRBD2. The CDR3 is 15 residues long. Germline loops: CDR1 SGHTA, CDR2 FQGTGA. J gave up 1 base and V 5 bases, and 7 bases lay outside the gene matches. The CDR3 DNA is TGTGCCAGCAGCCCCCGGGCGGGGGTCCAAGAGACCCAGTACTTC. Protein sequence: CASSPRAGVQETQYF.

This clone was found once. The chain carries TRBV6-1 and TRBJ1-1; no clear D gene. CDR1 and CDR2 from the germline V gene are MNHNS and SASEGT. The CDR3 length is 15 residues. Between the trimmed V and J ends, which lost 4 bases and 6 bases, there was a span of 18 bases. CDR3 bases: TGTGCCAGCAGTGGTCAGGCCACCTCTGTATCTGAAGCTTTCTTT. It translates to CASSGQATSVSEAFF.